One sample yielded the 23 T cell receptor beta chains listed below, sequenced in a study. Each CDR3 protein gets one entry after TCRdb re-called the 5' RACE reads with MiXCR. The data show some 60,000 distinct CDR3 sequences, more than 25% seen once. Sample: tumor-infiltrating naive CD4+ T cells sorted from the breast tumor. Subset noted: naive CD4+ T cells, CD4+CD45RA+CD25-. Receptors were obtained from a female donor with breast cancer.

This clonotype was detected many times. The V and J genes are TRBV9 and TRBJ2-5; the D gene is possibly TRBD2 (6 bases). The CDR3 consists of 15 residues. V lost 4 bases and J 5 bases, leaving 18 bases between the germline ends. Germline V CDR1 and CDR2: SGDLS, YYNGEE. The CDR3 here is CASSPRGGVGETQYF. DNA of the CDR3: TGTGCCAGCAGCCCCCGCGGCGGGGTAGGGGAGACCCAGTACTTC. The variable domain in full, completed from reference TRBV9 and TRBJ2-5, reads DSGVTQTPKHLITATGQRVTLRCSPRSGDLSVYWYQQSLDQGLQFLIQYYNGEERAKGNILERFSAQQFPDLHSELNLSSLELGDSALYFCASSPRGGVGETQYFGPGTRLLVL.

CDR3 amino acids: CASSLTMNTEAFF. The DNA of the CDR3 is TGCGCCAGCAGCTTGACAATGAACACTGAAGCTTTCTTT. This chain uses TRBV5-1 with TRBJ1-1; D is uncertain. V was cut by 1 base and J by 0 bases, with 4 bases left in between. Germline lookup yields CDR1 SGHRS and CDR2 YFSETQ. There are 13 residues in the CDR3. Supplemented by reference TRBV5-1 and TRBJ1-1, the full variable domain reads KAGVTQTPRYLIKTRGQQVTLSCSPISGHRSVSWYQQTPGQGLQFLFEYFSETQRNKGNFPGRFSGRQFSNSRSEMNVSTLELGDSALYLCASSLTMNTEAFFGQGTRLTVV.

The chain is built from TRBV20-1 and TRBJ2-3; D possibly corresponds to TRBD2 (6 bases). In germline, CDR1 is DFQATT, CDR2 SNEGSKA (reference sequence). This CDR3 comprises 14 residues. V dropped 5 bases and J dropped 4 bases, with 16 bases sitting between them. CDR3 DNA sequence: TGCAGTGCTCCGCCCGCCGGGACTCCAGATACGCAGTATTTT. Its translation: CSAPPAGTPDTQYF.

This clonotype occurred once. The rearrangement joins TRBV24-1 to TRBJ2-5, with TRBD2 matching 10 bases. The CDR3 covers 16 residues. Germline values: CDR1 KGHDR, CDR2 SFDVKD. The J segment lost 1 base and the V segment lost 2 bases, leaving 3 bases of the junction unmatched. The CDR3 region is CATSDWTSGSQETQYF. The CDR3 DNA follows: TGTGCCACCAGTGATTGGACTAGCGGTTCCCAAGAGACCCAGTACTTC.

The V call is TRBV5-1, the J call TRBJ2-7, with 10 positions matching TRBD1. The germline V gene encodes CDR1 SGHRS and CDR2 YFSETQ. V lost 1 base and J lost 7; bases outside the gene matches: 8. This CDR3 is built from 15 residues. The CDR3 here is CASSLTTGGFEEQYF. DNA of the CDR3: TGCGCCAGCAGCTTGACGACAGGGGGCTTTGAGGAGCAGTACTTC.

This clonotype has only one observation. The rearrangement links TRBV28 to TRBJ2-1; D not resolved. CDR1 is MDHEN and CDR2 is SYDVKM in the germline V gene. V was cut by 6 bases and J by 4 bases, with 10 bases left in between. The CDR3 spans 13 residues. CDR3 region: CASRLDAYNEQFF. CDR3 nucleotide sequence: TGTGCCAGCAGATTGGACGCGTACAATGAGCAGTTCTTC.

Only a few counts were recorded for this clonotype. This chain joins TRBV7-3 and TRBJ2-2; D uncertain. V lost 2 bases to trimming and J lost 3 bases, with 10 bases between them. Germline CDR1 SGHTA, CDR2 FQGTGA. This CDR3 has 15 residues. CDR3 sequence (DNA): TGTGCCAGCAGCTTAGAAGGGTTTGACACCGGGGAGCTGTTTTTT. This encodes CASSLEGFDTGELFF.

About this clonotype: A read error may produce the germline difference seen at one junction end. The chain carries TRBV6-1 and TRBJ1-5; D is perhaps TRBD1 (5 bases). CDR3 length equals 15 residues. Looked up from germline, CDR1 is MNHNS and CDR2 is SASEGT. CDR3 sequence reads: CASNEQEISNQPQHF. CDR3 sequence (DNA): TGTGCCAGCAATGAACAGGAGATTAGCAATCAGCCCCAGCATTTT.

This clonotype was picked up a small number of times. The junction and the germline gene differ at one end; a read error may be behind it. The chain is built from TRBV9 and TRBJ2-7; 12 nucleotides line up with TRBD1. CDR1 is SGDLS, CDR2 YYNGEE, per germline. CDR3 size: 16 residues. The CDR3 nucleotides read TGTGCCAGCAGCGTAGCTACGGGACAGGGGGCGTATGAGCAGCACTTC. Translation gives CASSVATGQGAYEQHF.

CDR3 nucleotides: TGTGCCAGCAGTGGGGACAGGGGCAATCAGCCCCAGCATTTT. Its translation: CASSGDRGNQPQHF. The rearrangement links TRBV2 to TRBJ1-5; TRBD1 aligns across 9 bases. There are 14 residues in the CDR3. The germline gives CDR1 SNHLY, CDR2 FYNNEI. The J segment lost 2 bases and the V segment lost 4 bases, leaving 0 bases of the junction unmatched. Variable domain in full (rest from reference TRBV2 and TRBJ1-5): EPEVTQTPSHQVTQMGQEVILRCVPISNHLYFYWYRQILGQKVEFLVSFYNNEISEKSEIFDDQFSVERPDGSNFTLKIRSTKLEDSAMYFCASSGDRGNQPQHFGDGTRLSIL.

The genes are TRBV5-1 and TRBJ2-7; TRBD2 matches 7 bases. With 7 bases clipped from V and 3 bases from J, the junction kept 10 bases outside the gene matches. CDR3 size: 14 residues. Germline CDR1 SGHRS, CDR2 YFSETQ. The CDR3 DNA reads TGCGCCAGCGGCCAATGGGAGGGCCGCTACGAGCAGTACTTC. It is translated as CASGQWEGRYEQYF.

This chain links TRBV28 with TRBJ2-1; D tentatively reads TRBD1 or TRBD2 (5 bases each). V was pared by 10 bases and J by 9 bases, with 25 bases between. CDR3 length: 15 amino acids. CDR1 MDHEN and CDR2 SYDVKM come from the germline V gene. CDR3 amino acids: CATHPLPLGVGEQFF. In DNA form, the CDR3 reads TGTGCCACCCACCCTCTCCCATTGGGGGTCGGTGAGCAGTTCTTC. Full variable domain (remainder filled in from reference TRBV28 and TRBJ2-1): DVKVTQSSRYLVKRTGEKVFLECVQDMDHENMFWYRQDPGLGLRLIYFSYDVKMKEKGDIPEGYSVSREKKERFSLILESASTNQTSMYLCATHPLPLGVGEQFFGPGTRLTVL.

For this clonotype: Being one base from a much bigger clone, this may be a read error. DNA for the CDR3: TGTGCCGGCAGCTTATGGACTCAAGAGACCCAGTACTTC. This sequence encodes CAGSLWTQETQYF. J is TRBJ2-5 and V is TRBV7-6; D may be TRBD2 (5 bases). This CDR3 is built from 13 residues. Germline CDR1 reads SGHVS; CDR2 reads FNYEAQ.

This clonotype appeared a few times. The chain combines TRBV4-1 with TRBJ2-1; 9 nucleotides match TRBD1. With 2 bases clipped from V and 6 bases from J, the junction kept 8 bases outside the gene matches. Germline V gene data show CDR1 as MGHRA and CDR2 as YSYEKL. This CDR3 spans 16 amino acids. CDR3 protein: CASSQPGQGLSNEQFF. The DNA for the CDR3 is TGCGCCAGCAGCCAACCGGGACAGGGATTATCCAATGAGCAGTTCTTC.

This clonotype came up many times. The chain joins TRBV5-1 to TRBJ2-6; D call uncertain. The germline V gene encodes CDR1 SGHRS and CDR2 YFSETQ. Trimming removed 0 bases at V and 0 bases at J, with 10 bases between. The CDR3 has 17 amino acids. This CDR3 reads CASSLGATASGANVLTF. In DNA, the CDR3 is TGCGCCAGCAGCTTGGGGGCCACTGCCTCTGGGGCCAACGTCCTGACTTTC.

This chain connects TRBV15 to TRBJ2-5, with D hard to call. V lost 0 bases and J 5 bases, leaving 4 bases between the germline ends. Germline CDR1 and CDR2: LNHNV and YYDKDF (reference sequence). The CDR3 sequence is 12 residues long. Here the CDR3 DNA reads TGTGCCACCAGCAGAGATTTCGAGACCCAGTACTTC. Translating it yields CATSRDFETQYF.

The chain has TRBV28 and TRBJ1-2; D not certain. Germline assignment: CDR1 MDHEN and CDR2 SYDVKM. The CDR3 runs 13 residues. Trimming took off 2 bases at V and 6 bases at J, with 10 bases between the two ends. Here the CDR3 reads CASSLRTVDGYTF. The CDR3 region has the DNA TGTGCCAGCAGTTTACGGACGGTGGATGGCTACACCTTC.

The chain combines TRBV29-1 with TRBJ2-3, with TRBD1 matching over 12 bases. The trim removed 6 bases at V and 7 bases at J, leaving 5 bases unmatched. Germline CDR1 reads SQVTM; CDR2 reads ANQGSEA. This CDR3 comprises 13 residues. DNA of the CDR3: TGCAGCGTCGGGACAGGGGGCCTGAATACGCAGTATTTT. Amino acid sequence: CSVGTGGLNTQYF.

Concerning this clonotype: This likely comes from a read error, as the CDR3 has no conserved phenylalanine or tryptophan at its end. The DNA is left out, because the CDR3 cannot be placed on it with certainty; the CDR3 is given as TCRdb lists it. The rearrangement joins TRBV5-1 to TRBJ2-3; TRBD1 is the table's D call, not checked against the DNA. From germline, CDR1 is SGHRS and CDR2 YFSETQ. The CDR3 sequence runs 9 residues, both termini included. The CDR3 is CASSGGTAY.

In this sample, this clonotype is medium-sized. The V gene is TRBV2, the J gene TRBJ1-1, with 8 bases matching TRBD1. With V trimmed by 6 bases and J by 2 bases, 5 bases remained unmatched. This CDR3 is built from 14 residues. From germline, CDR1 is SNHLY and CDR2 FYNNEI. The DNA for the CDR3 is TGTGCCAGCAGCTGGACAGGGCCCAACACTGAAGCTTTCTTT. Translation gives CASSWTGPNTEAFF.

This chain links TRBV3-1 with TRBJ2-7; D assignment may be TRBD1 or TRBD2 (6 bases each). This CDR3 is 14 amino acids long. The V end lost 6 bases, the J end lost 0 bases, and 12 bases lay between the germline ends. CDR1 is LGHDT, CDR2 YNNKEL, per germline (reference sequence). CDR3: CASSLRGPSYEQYF. For the CDR3, the DNA is TGTGCCAGCAGTCTCCGGGGGCCCTCCTACGAGCAGTACTTC.

This clonotype was detected only once. A much larger clone differs from this one at a single base, so this may be a read error. The rearrangement joins TRBV13 to TRBJ2-7; D perhaps matches TRBD1 (6 bases). V was clipped by 4 bases and J by 3 bases, with 19 bases between them. The CDR3 length is 16 residues. Germline loops: CDR1 PRHDT, CDR2 FYEKMQ (reference sequence). CDR3: CASSSGRWDTNYEQYF. CDR3 bases: TGTGCCAGCAGCTCCGGCCGGTGGGACACTAACTACGAGCAGTACTTC.

This clonotype was seen repeatedly, ten times or more. V and J are TRBV7-9 and TRBJ2-7; D gene ambiguous. The V gene lost 3 bases and the J gene lost 4 bases, with 7 bases spanning the gap. The CDR3 extends over 12 amino acids. CDR1 is SEHNR, CDR2 FQNEAQ, per germline (reference sequence). CDR3 DNA sequence: TGTGCCAGCAGCTTTACACGTTACGAGCAGTACTTC. It codes for CASSFTRYEQYF.